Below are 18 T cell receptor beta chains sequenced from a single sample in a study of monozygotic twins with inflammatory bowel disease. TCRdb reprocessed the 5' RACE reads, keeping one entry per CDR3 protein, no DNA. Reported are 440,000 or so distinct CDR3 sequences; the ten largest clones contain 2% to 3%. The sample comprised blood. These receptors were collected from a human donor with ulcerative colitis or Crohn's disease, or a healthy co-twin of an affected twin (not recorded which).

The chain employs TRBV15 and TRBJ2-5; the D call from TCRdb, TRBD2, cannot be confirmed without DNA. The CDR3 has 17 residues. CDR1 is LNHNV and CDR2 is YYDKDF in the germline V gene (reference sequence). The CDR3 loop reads CATSSGASGSYQETQYF. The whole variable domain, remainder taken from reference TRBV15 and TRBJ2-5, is DAMVIQNPRYQVTQFGKPVTLSCSQTLNHNVMYWYQQKSSQAPKLLFHYYDKDFNNEADTPDNFQSRRPNTSFCFLDIRSPGLGDTAMYLCATSSGASGSYQETQYFGPGTRLLVL.

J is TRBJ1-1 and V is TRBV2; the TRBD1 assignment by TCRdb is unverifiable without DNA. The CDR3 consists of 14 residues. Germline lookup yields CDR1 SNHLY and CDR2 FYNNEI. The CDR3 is CASRGGQGATEAFF.

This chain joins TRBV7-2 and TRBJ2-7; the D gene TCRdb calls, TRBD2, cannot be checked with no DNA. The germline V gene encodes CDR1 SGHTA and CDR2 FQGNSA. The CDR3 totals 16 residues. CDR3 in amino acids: CASSPLVAGFPYEQYF. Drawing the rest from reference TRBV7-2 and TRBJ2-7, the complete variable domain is GAGVSQSPSNKVTEKGKDVELRCDPISGHTALYWYRQSLGQGLEFLIYFQGNSAPDKSGLPSDRFSAERTGGSVSTLTIQRTQQEDSAVYLCASSPLVAGFPYEQYFGPGTRLTVT.

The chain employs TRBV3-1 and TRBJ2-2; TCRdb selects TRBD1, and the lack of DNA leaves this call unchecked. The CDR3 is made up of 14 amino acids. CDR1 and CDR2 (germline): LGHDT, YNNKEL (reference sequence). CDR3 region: CASSRLQGSGELFF. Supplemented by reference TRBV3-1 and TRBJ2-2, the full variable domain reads DTAVSQTPKYLVTQMGNDKSIKCEQNLGHDTMYWYKQDSKKFLKIMFSYNNKELIINETVPNRFSPKSPDKAHLNLHINSLELGDSAVYFCASSRLQGSGELFFGEGSRLTVL.

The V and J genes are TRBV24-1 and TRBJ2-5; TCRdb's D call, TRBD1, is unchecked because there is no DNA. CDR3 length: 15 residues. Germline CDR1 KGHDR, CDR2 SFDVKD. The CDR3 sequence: CATSDPRGLQETQYF.

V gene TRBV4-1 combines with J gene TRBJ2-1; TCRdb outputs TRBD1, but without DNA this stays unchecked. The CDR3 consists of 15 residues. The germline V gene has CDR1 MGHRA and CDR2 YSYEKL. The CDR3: CASSQDQGVNNEQFF.

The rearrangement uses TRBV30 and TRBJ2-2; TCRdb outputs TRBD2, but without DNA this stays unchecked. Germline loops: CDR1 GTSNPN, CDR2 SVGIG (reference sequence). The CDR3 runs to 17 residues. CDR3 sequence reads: CAWSIPGTSGGAGELFF.

This CDR3 reads CASRGYGGQTYSTDTQYF. The chain couples TRBV5-1 to TRBJ2-3; TCRdb designates TRBD1, a call that cannot be tested without DNA. The CDR3 contains 18 residues. The V gene's germline CDR1 is SGHRS and CDR2 YFSETQ.

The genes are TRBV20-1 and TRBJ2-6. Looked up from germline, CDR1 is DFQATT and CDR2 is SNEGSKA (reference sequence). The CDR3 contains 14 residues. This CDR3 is CSVKESSGANVLTF.

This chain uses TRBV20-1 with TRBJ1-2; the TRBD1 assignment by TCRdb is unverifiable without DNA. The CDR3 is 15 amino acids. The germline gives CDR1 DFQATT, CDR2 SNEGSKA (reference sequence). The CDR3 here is CSASRPGQGPYGYTF.

CDR3 region: CASSLGRGADTQYF. The chain employs TRBV7-2 and TRBJ2-3; checking the TCRdb D call of TRBD2 is not possible without DNA. Germline V lookup: CDR1 SGHTA, CDR2 FQGNSA. CDR3 length equals 14 residues.

The chain's CDR3 is CASTMGTGLAKNIQYF. The gene calls are TRBV19 and TRBJ2-4; TCRdb returns TRBD1, unconfirmable since there is no DNA. Germline V gives CDR1 LNHDA, CDR2 SQIVND (reference sequence). This CDR3 has 16 amino acids.

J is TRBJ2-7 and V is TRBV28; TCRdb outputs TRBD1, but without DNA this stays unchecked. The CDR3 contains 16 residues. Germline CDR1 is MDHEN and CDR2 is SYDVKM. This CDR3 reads CASRLTQGAATYEQYF.

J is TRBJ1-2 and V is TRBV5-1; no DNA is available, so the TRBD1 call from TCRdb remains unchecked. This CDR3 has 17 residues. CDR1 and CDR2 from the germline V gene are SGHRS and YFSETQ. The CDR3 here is CASSSDRWDGANYGYTF.

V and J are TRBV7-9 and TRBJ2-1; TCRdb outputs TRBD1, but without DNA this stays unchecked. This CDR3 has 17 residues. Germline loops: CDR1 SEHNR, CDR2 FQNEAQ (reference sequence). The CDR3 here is CASSPIFREKEFNEQFF.

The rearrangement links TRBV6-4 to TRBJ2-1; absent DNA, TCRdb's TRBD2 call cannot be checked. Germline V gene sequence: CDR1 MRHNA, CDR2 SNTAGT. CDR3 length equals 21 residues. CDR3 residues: CASSRHGPGTSGGHLGHEQFF.

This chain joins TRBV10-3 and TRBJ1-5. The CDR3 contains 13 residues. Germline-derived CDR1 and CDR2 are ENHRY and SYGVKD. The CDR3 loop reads CAISDLRNQPQHF.

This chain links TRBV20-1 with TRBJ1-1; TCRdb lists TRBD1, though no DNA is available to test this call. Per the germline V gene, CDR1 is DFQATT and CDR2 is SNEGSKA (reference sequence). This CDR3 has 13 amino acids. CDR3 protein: CSVGQGEDTEAFF.